The TCR beta chain under discussion was sequenced for a study of blood T cell repertoires in COVID-19. The CDR3 covers 16 residues. Germline V CDR1 and CDR2: SGHTA, FQGNSA. Trimming shortened V by 3 bases and J by 1 base, and 15 bases separated the two germline ends. In the original processing: Amplification from reference gene primers served as the basis for estimated nucleated cell counts. Only in-frame clones appear in the TCRdb table, and some are missing; sequencing was by immunoSEQ multiplex PCR. That table furnishes V, J and clone size, whereas the DNA furnished D and trimming. The profile covers about 140,000 clones, with approximately 83% appearing a single time and 1.6% taken by the ten largest.

The chain carries TRBV7-2 and TRBJ2-5; TRBD1 might be the D (6 bases). The sample comprised peripheral blood. The sequence was obtained from a human donor in a cohort sampled during active COVID-19. CDR3 residues: CASSFQIRQVQETQYF. The CDR3, as DNA: TGTGCCAGCAGCTTCCAGATCCGACAGGTCCAAGAGACCCAGTACTTC.